The following is a TCR beta chain sequence with its context. What it binds is unknown. A clone one base away is much larger, so this may be a read error. This sample was taken from a study of tumor and adjacent non-tumor tissue in lung cancer. At the level of the study: The cohort had roughly 12 adenocarcinoma, a couple of squamous cell and 1 small cell patients. Whole-study results and caveats: Top 100 clones took a larger repertoire share in normal lung. Compared with tumor, normal lung showed significantly lower TCR diversity.

No cell sorting was done before RNA was extracted from the tissue. More than 3 cm separated this lung sample from the edge of the tumor. Donors were chemotherapy-naive, newly diagnosed lung cancer surgical patients in China, August–late 2014. The library came from three nested PCR rounds adapted from ARM-PCR protocols. Using its own MiXCR run on the multiplex PCR reads, TCRdb lists one record per CDR3 protein. Here the sample spans some 95,000 distinct CDR3 sequences, around three quarters being singletons. This CDR3 spans 17 amino acids. The V gene lost 5 bases and the J gene lost 0 bases, with 16 bases spanning the gap. Germline assignment: CDR1 ENHRY and CDR2 SYGVKD.

The sequence was obtained from a man aged 55 to 70 with small cell lung cancer. This chain joins TRBV10-3 and TRBJ2-2; no clear D. Source material: distant non-tumor lung tissue. The DNA for the CDR3 is TGTGCCATCAGTTCCACACCGCGACGCACGAACACCGGGGAGCTGTTTTTT. Encoded protein: CAISSTPRRTNTGELFF.